This TCR beta chain was sequenced in a study of a mutant IDH1 vaccine in newly diagnosed glioma. The wider study: Scheduled for weeks 1, 3, 5, 7, 11, 15, 19 and 23, eight vaccinations were given to patients.

Time point given: week 11, during vaccination. It was 300 ug of mutant IDH1 20-mer peptide that made up each vaccine dose, given with topical imiquimod. This CDR3 region has 14 residues. V dropped 0 bases and J dropped 1 base, with 6 bases sitting between them. CDR1 is KGHSH and CDR2 is LQKENI in the germline V gene. Concerning this clone itself: Its antigen is still unknown. Within the sample, other DNA sequences also encode this same CDR3.

Libraries were prepared by immunoSEQ multiplex PCR; TCRdb keeps only in-frame clonotypes and omits some of them. This table holds around 40,000 clones, roughly 84% found once. The clonotype was recovered from a middle-aged man with glioma. V and J are TRBV18 and TRBJ1-1, with D possibly TRBD1 on 5 matching bases. The sample here was PBMCs, taken from a glioma patient whose treatment included an IDH1 peptide vaccine. CDR3 amino acids: CASSPPGRNTEAFF. The CDR3, as DNA: TGTGCCAGCTCACCACCGGGACGGAACACTGAAGCTTTCTTT.